This T cell receptor (beta chain) was identified during a study of persistence of HIV-infected CD4 T cells. The immunoSEQ assay was version 4, run in survey mode. Each sample used up to roughly 1 ug genomic DNA diluted to around 9.5 ng/uL. Libraries were prepared by immunoSEQ multiplex PCR; TCRdb keeps only in-frame clonotypes and omits some of them. The sample yields more than 30,000 clones, 82% seen once. Germline-derived CDR1 and CDR2 are SGHTA and FQGTGA. V was clipped by 0 bases and J by 5 bases; unmatched bases: 6. There are 16 residues in the CDR3. A remark on this clone: Its matching antigen is unknown.

Cells were stimulated with overlapping HIV-1 Gag 15-mer peptides. CD40L/CD69 double-negative CD45RO-high memory CD4+ T cells were collected. These HIV-1-infected adults initiated suppressive ART in chronic infection. The chain employs TRBV7-3 and TRBJ2-2; TRBD2 agrees at 7 bases. Sample: cultured CD4+ T cells from PBMCs, taken from a patient who received antiretroviral therapy. The source is an adult with HIV. The donor label of this sample is uncertain. CDR3 protein: CASSLTRTSVTGELFF. In nucleotides, the CDR3 is TGTGCCAGCAGCTTAACGCGGACTAGTGTAACCGGGGAGCTGTTTTTT.